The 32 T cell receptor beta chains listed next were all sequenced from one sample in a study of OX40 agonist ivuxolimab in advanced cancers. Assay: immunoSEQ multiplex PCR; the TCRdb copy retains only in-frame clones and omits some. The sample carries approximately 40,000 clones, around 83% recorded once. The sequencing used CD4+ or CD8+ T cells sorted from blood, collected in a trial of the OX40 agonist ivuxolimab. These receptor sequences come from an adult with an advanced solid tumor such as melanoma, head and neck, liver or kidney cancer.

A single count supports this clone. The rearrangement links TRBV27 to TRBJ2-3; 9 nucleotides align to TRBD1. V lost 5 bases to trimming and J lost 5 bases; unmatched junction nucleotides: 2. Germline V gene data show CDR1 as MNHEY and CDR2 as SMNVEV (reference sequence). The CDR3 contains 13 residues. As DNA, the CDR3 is TGTGCCAGCAGTACGACAGGGGGAGATACGCAGTATTTT. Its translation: CASSTTGGDTQYF.

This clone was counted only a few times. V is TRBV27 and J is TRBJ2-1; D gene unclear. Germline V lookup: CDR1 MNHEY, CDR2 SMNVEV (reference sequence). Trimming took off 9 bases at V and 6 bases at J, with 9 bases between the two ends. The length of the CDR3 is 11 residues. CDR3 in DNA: TGTGCCAGGAGCCTTGCCAATGAGCAGTTCTTC. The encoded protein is CARSLANEQFF.

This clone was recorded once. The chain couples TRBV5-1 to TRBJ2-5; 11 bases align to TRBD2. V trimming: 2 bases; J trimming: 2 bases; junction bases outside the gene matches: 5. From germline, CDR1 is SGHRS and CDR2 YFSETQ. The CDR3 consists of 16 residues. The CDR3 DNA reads TGCGCCAGCAGCTTTCTAGCGGGAGGTTCTCAAGAGACCCAGTACTTC. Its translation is CASSFLAGGSQETQYF. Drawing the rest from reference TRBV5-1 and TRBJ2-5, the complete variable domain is KAGVTQTPRYLIKTRGQQVTLSCSPISGHRSVSWYQQTPGQGLQFLFEYFSETQRNKGNFPGRFSGRQFSNSRSEMNVSTLELGDSALYLCASSFLAGGSQETQYFGPGTRLLVL.

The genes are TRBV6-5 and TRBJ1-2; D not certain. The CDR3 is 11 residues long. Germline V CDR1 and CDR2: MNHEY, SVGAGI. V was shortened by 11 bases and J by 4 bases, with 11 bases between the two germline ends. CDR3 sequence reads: CACGDGYGYTF. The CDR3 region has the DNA TGTGCCTGCGGTGACGGCTATGGCTACACCTTC.

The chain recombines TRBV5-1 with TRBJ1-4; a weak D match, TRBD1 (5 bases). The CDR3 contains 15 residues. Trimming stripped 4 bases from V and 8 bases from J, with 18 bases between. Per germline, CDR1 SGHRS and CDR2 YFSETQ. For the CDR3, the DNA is TGCGCCAGCAGCCCGGGGACCTCCCGGGACGAAAAACTGTTTTTT. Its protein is CASSPGTSRDEKLFF.

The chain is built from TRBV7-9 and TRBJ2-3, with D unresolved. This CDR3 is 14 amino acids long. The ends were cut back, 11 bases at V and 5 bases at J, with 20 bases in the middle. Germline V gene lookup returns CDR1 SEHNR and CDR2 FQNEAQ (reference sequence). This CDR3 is CADQVLGFGDTQYF. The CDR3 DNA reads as TGTGCCGACCAAGTATTAGGTTTTGGAGATACGCAGTATTTT.

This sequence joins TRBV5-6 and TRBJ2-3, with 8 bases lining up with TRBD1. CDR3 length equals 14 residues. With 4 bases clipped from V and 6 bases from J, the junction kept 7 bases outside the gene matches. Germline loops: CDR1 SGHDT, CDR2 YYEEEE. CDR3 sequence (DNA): TGTGCCAGCAGCCTACCGGACAGGGCGGATACGCAGTATTTT. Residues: CASSLPDRADTQYF.

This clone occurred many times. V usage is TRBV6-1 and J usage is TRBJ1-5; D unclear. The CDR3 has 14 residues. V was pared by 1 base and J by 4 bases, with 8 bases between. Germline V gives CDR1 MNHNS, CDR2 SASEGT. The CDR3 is CASSEVSPNQPQHF. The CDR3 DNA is TGTGCCAGCAGTGAAGTCAGCCCAAATCAGCCCCAGCATTTT.

The CDR3 sequence is CASSLWGGHTGELFF. The CDR3 region has the DNA TGTGCCAGCAGCTTATGGGGAGGGCACACCGGGGAGCTGTTTTTT. The chain links TRBV7-6 to TRBJ2-2; 7 positions agree with TRBD2. The CDR3 extends over 15 amino acids. After removal of 2 bases from V and 3 bases from J, the junction contained 3 bases not matched to a gene. Germline CDR1 SGHVS, CDR2 FNYEAQ.

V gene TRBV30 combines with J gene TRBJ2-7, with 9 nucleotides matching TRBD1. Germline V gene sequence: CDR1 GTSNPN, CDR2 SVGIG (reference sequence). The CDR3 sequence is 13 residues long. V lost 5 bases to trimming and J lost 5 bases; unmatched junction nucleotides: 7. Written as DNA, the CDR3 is TGTGCCTGGGACCTGACAGGGGGTAACGAGCAGTACTTC. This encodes CAWDLTGGNEQYF.

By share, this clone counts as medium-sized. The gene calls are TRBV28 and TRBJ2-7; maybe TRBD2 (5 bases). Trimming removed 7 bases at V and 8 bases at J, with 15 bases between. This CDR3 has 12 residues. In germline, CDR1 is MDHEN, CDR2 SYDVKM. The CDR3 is CASNFDGDQQYF. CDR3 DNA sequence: TGTGCCAGCAATTTTGACGGGGATCAGCAGTACTTC.

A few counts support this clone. This CDR3 is CASSLQPGRETQYF. CDR3 nucleotides: TGTGCCAGCAGCTTACAGCCGGGGAGAGAGACCCAGTACTTC. The chain uses TRBV11-2 and TRBJ2-5; D perhaps matches TRBD2 (5 bases). V dropped 2 bases and J dropped 4 bases, with 11 bases sitting between them. CDR3 length equals 14 residues. Per germline, CDR1 SGHAT and CDR2 FQNNGV.

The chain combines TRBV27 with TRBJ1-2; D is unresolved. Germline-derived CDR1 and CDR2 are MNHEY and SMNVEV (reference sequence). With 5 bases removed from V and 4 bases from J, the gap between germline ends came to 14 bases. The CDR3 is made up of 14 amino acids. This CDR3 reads CASSGALFPYGYTF. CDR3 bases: TGTGCCAGCAGTGGAGCCCTATTTCCCTATGGCTACACCTTC.

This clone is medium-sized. CDR3 residues: CASSPTGGGYGYTF. In nucleotides, the CDR3 is TGTGCCAGCAGCCCGACAGGGGGCGGCTATGGCTACACCTTC. This chain uses TRBV7-9 with TRBJ1-2, with 10 positions matching TRBD1. Trimming removed 5 bases from V and 4 bases from J; junction bases left unmatched: 4. The CDR3 runs to 14 residues. Germline assignment: CDR1 SEHNR and CDR2 FQNEAQ (reference sequence).

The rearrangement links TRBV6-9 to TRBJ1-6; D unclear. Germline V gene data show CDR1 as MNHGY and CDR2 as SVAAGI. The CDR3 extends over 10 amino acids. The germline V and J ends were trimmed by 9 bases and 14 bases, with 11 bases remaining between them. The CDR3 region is CARYQVALHF. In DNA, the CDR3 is TGTGCCAGATATCAAGTCGCCCTCCACTTT.

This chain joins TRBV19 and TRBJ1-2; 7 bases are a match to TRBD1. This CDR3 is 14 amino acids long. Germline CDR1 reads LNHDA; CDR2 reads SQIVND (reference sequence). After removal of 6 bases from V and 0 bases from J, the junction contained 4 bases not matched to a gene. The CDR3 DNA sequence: TGTGCCAGTAGCTACAGGGGAACTAACTATGGCTACACCTTC. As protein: CASSYRGTNYGYTF.

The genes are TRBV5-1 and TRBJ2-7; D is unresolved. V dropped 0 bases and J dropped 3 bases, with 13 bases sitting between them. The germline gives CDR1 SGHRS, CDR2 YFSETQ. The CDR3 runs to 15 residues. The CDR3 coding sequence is TGCGCCAGCAGCTTGGGATGGGGTTCGAACTACGAGCAGTACTTC. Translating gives CASSLGWGSNYEQYF.

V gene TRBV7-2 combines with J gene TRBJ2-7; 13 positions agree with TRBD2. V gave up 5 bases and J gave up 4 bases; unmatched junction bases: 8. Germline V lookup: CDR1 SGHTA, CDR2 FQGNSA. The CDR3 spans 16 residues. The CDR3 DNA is TGTGCCAGCAGCCCAGGACTAGCGGGAGTAGGGTACGAGCAGTACTTC. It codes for CASSPGLAGVGYEQYF.

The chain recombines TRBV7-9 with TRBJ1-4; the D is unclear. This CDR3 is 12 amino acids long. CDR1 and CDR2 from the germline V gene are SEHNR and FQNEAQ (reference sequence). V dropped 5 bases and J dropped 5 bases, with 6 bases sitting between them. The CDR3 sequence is CASSLRNEKLFF. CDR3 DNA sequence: TGTGCCAGCAGCCTAAGGAATGAAAAACTGTTTTTT.

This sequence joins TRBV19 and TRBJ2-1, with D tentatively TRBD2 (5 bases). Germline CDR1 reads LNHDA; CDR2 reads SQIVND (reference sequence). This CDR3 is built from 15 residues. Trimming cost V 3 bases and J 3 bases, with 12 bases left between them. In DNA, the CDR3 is TGTGCCAGTAGTATCCGACCCGGGGACTACAATGAGCAGTTCTTC. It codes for CASSIRPGDYNEQFF.

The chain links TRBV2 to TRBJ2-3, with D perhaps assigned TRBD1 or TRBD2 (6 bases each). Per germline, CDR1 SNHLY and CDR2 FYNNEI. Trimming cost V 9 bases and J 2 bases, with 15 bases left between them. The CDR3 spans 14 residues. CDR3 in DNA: TGTGCCAGGGGGGCTAGCGAACCCACAGATACGCAGTATTTT. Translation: CARGASEPTDTQYF.

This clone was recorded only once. The CDR3, as DNA: TGTGCCACCAGCAGAGCCGGGGATCAGCCCCAGCATTTT. Translated, it gives CATSRAGDQPQHF. V and J are TRBV15 and TRBJ1-5; D is ambiguous. There are 13 residues in the CDR3. V lost 1 base to trimming and J lost 5 bases, with 6 bases between them. The germline gives CDR1 LNHNV, CDR2 YYDKDF (reference sequence).

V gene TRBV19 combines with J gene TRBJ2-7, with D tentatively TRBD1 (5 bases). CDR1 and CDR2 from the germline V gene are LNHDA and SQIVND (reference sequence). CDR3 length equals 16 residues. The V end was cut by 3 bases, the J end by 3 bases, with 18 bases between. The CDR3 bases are TGTGCCAGTAGTATTTATCGGACACCTATACACTACGAGCAGTACTTC. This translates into CASSIYRTPIHYEQYF.

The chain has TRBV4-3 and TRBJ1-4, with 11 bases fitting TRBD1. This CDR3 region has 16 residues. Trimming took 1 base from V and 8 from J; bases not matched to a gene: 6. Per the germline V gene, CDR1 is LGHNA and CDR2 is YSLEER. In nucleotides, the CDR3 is TGCGCCAGCAGCCAAGGCGGACAGGGGGCGAGAGAAAAACTGTTTTTT. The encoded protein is CASSQGGQGAREKLFF.

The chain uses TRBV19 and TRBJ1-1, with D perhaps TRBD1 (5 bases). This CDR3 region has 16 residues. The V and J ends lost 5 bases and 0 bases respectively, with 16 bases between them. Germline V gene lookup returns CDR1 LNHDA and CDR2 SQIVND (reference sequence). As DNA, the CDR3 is TGTGCCAGTAGTGCCCCGAGGGACCGCTTGAACACTGAAGCTTTCTTT. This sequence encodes CASSAPRDRLNTEAFF.

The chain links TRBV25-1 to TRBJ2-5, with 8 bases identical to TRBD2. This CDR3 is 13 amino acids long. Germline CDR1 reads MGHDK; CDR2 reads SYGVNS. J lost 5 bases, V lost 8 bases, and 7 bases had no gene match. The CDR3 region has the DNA TGTGCCAGCCTCGGACTAGCAACGGAGACCCAGTACTTC. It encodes CASLGLATETQYF.

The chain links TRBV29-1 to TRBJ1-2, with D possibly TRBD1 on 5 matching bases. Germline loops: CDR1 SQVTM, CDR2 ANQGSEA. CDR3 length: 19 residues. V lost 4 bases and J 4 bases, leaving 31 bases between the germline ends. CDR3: CSVVGQGGFLSAAGYGYTF. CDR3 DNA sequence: TGCAGCGTTGTTGGCCAGGGTGGTTTTTTGTCGGCCGCTGGCTATGGCTACACCTTC.

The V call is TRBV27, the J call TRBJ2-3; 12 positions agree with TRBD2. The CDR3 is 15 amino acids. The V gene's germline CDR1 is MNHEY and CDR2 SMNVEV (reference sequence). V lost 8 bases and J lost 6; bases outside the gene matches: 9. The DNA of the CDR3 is TGTGCCAGCTCACCGACTAGCGGGGGTGACGATACGCAGTATTTT. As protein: CASSPTSGGDDTQYF.

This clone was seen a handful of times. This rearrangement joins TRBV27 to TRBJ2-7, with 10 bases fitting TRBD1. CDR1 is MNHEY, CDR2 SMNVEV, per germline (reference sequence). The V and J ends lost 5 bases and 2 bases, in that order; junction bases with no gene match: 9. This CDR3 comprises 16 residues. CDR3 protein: CASSPKGQGLTYEQYF. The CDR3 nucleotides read TGTGCCAGCAGTCCCAAGGGACAGGGGCTTACCTACGAGCAGTACTTC.

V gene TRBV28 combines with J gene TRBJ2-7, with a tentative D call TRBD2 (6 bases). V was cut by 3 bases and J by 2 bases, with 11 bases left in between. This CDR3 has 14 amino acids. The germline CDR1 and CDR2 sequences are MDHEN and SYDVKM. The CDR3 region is CASSFGPGAYEQYF. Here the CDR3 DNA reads TGTGCCAGCAGTTTTGGACCGGGGGCCTACGAGCAGTACTTC.

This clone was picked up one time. The CDR3 nucleotides are TGCGCCAGCAGCCCGCAGGACAGGGGGATCTACGAGCAGTACTTC. Protein product: CASSPQDRGIYEQYF. The chain joins TRBV4-3 to TRBJ2-7; 10 bases are a match to TRBD1. Trimming removed 4 bases from V and 3 bases from J; junction bases left unmatched: 6. This CDR3 has 15 amino acids. The germline CDR1 and CDR2 sequences are LGHNA and YSLEER.

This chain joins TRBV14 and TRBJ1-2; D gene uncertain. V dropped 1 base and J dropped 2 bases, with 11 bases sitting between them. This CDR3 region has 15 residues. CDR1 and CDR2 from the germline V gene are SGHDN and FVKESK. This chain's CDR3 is CASSQVETPNYGYTF. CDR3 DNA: TGTGCCAGCAGCCAAGTTGAGACACCAAACTATGGCTACACCTTC. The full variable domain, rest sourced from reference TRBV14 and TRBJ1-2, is EAGVTQFPSHSVIEKGQTVTLRCDPISGHDNLYWYRRVMGKEIKFLLHFVKESKQDESGMPNNRFLAERTGGTYSTLKVQPAELEDSGVYFCASSQVETPNYGYTFGSGTRLTVV.